This T cell receptor (beta chain) was observed in a study of cytomegalovirus exposure and HLA in healthy donors. Study summary: An analysis done earlier identified roughly 120 million unique TCR beta sequences from 150 million to 200 million T cells.

The PCR used 60 Vbeta and 13 Jbeta primers. Assay: immunoSEQ multiplex PCR; the TCRdb copy retains only in-frame clones and omits some. The data hold about 150,000 clones, with roughly 77% observed a single time. The germline gives CDR1 SGDLS, CDR2 YYNGEE. V shed 0 bases and J shed 3 bases, with 17 bases lying between them. The CDR3 is made up of 17 amino acids. A word on this clone: The target antigen is unknown.

Overall study results and limits: Reportedly, cytomegalovirus status was diagnosed with high sensitivity and specificity. HLA-A and HLA-B allele assignments for most subjects were reportedly predicted accurately using TCR beta sequences.

Sequencing used PBMCs. The gene calls are TRBV9 and TRBJ2-3; D is possibly TRBD1 (6 bases). The sequence was collected from a man aged 25-40 years in good health and CMV-seropositive. CDR3 protein: CASSVERGGFRTDTQYF. The CDR3 DNA reads as TGTGCCAGCAGCGTAGAGAGAGGGGGATTTAGAACAGATACGCAGTATTTT.